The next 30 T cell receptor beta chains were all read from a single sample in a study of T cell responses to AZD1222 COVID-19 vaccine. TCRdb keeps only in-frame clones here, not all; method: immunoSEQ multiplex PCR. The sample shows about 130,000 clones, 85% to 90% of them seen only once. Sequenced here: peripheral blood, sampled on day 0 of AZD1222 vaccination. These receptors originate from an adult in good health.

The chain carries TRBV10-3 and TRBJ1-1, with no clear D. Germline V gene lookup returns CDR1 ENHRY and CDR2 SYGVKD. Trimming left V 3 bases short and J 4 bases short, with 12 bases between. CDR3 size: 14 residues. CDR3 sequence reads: CAISERTVRTEAFF. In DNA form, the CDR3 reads TGTGCCATCAGTGAAAGGACTGTTCGCACTGAAGCTTTCTTT.

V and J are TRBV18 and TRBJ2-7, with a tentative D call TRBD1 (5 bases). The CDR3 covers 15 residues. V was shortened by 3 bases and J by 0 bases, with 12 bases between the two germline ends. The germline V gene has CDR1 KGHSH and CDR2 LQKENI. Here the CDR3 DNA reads TGTGCCAGCTCACCGGCCGAAGGGGCCTCCTACGAGCAGTACTTC. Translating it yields CASSPAEGASYEQYF.

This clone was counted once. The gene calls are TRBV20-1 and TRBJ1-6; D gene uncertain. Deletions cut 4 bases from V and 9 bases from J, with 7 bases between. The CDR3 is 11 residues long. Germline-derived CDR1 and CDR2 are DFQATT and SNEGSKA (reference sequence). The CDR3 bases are TGCAGTGCTACAGAGGGTTCACCCCTCCACTTT. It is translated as CSATEGSPLHF.

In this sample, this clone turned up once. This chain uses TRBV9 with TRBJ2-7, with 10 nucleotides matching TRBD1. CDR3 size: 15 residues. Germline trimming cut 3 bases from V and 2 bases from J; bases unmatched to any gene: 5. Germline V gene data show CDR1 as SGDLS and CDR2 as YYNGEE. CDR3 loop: CASSGGQGMAYEQYF. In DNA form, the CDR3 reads TGTGCCAGCAGCGGGGGACAGGGGATGGCCTACGAGCAGTACTTC.

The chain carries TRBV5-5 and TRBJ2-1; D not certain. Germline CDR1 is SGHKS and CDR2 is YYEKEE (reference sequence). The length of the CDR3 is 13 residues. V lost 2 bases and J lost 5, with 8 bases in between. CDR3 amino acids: CASSFNPHNEQFF. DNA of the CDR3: TGTGCCAGCAGCTTCAACCCTCACAATGAGCAGTTCTTC.

This CDR3 reads CASSRPDWIEQYF. The CDR3 nucleotides are TGTGCCAGCAGCCGCCCCGACTGGATCGAGCAGTACTTC. The V gene is TRBV6-2 or TRBV6-3, the J gene TRBJ2-7; D unresolved. There are 13 residues in the CDR3. Per germline, CDR1 MNHEY and CDR2 SVGEGT. Trimming left V 6 bases short and J 6 bases short, with 15 bases between.

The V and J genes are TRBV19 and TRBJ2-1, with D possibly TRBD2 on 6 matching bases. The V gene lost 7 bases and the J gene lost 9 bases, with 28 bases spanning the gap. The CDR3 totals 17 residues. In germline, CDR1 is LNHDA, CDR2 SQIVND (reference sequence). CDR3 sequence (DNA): TGTGCCAGTACCCACCTAGTCGGCGTAGGAGGGGCCGGTGAGCAGTTCTTC. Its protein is CASTHLVGVGGAGEQFF.

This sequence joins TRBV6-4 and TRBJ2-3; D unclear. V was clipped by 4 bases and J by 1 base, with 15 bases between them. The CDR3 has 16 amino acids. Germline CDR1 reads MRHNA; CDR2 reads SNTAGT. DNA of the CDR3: TGTGCCAGCAGTGGGGTCAATTCCCCTTGCACAGATACGCAGTATTTT. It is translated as CASSGVNSPCTDTQYF.

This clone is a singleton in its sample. CDR3 region: CASSLARPRGNHEQYF. The CDR3 nucleotides read TGTGCCAGCAGCTTAGCGAGACCCAGGGGGAACCACGAGCAGTACTTC. The chain links TRBV7-2 to TRBJ2-7, with 7 bases that match TRBD1. This CDR3 spans 16 amino acids. The germline V gene encodes CDR1 SGHTA and CDR2 FQGNSA. V lost 0 bases and J lost 5; bases outside the gene matches: 10.

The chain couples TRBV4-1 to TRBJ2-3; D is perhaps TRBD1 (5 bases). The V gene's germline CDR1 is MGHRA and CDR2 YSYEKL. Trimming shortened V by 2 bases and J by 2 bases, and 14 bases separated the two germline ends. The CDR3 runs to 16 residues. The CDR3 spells CASSQYLQANTDTQYF. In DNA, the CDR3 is TGCGCCAGCAGCCAATACTTACAGGCCAACACAGATACGCAGTATTTT.

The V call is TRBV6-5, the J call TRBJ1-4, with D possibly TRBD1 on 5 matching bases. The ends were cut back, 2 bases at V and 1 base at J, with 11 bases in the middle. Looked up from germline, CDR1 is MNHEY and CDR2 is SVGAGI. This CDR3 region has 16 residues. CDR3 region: CASSYLGEVTNEKLFF. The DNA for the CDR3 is TGTGCCAGCAGTTACCTGGGGGAGGTAACTAATGAAAAACTGTTTTTT.

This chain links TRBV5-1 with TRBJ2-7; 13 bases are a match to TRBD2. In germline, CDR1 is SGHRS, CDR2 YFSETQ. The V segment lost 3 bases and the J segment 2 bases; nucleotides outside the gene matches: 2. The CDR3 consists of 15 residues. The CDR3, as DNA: TGCGCCAGCAGCTCGACTAGCGGGGGGCCCTACGAGCAGTACTTC. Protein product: CASSSTSGGPYEQYF.

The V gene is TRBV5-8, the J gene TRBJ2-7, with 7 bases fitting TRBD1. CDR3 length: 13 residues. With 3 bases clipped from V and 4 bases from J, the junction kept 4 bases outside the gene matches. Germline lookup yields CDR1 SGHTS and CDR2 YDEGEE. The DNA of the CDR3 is TGTGCCAGCAGCTCGGGCAGGGGGTACGAGCAGTACTTC. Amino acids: CASSSGRGYEQYF.

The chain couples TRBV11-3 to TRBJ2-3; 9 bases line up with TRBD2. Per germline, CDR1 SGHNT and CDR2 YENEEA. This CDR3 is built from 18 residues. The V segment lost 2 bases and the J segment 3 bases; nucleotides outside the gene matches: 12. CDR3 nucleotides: TGTGCCAGCAGCTTACCTGGCGGGCGGGGGGGCCGAACAGATACGCAGTATTTT. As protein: CASSLPGGRGGRTDTQYF.

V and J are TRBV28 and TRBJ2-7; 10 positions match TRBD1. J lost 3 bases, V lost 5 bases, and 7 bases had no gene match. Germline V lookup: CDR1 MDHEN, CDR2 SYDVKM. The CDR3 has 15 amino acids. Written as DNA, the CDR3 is TGTGCCAGCAGTCGCTCGACAGGGGGCTACTACGAGCAGTACTTC. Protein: CASSRSTGGYYEQYF.

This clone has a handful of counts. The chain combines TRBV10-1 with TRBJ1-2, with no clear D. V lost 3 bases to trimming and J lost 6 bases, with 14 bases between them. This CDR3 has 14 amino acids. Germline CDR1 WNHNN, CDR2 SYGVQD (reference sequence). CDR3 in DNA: TGCGCCAGCAGTGACGGCCGTGGCCCCGATGGCTACACCTTC. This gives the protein CASSDGRGPDGYTF.

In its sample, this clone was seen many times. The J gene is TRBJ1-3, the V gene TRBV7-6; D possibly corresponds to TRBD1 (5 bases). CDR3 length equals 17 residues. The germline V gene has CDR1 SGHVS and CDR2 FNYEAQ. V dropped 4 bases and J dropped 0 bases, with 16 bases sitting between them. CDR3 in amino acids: CASSYGAGEFSGNTIYF. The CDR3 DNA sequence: TGTGCCAGCAGCTACGGAGCGGGGGAATTCTCTGGAAACACCATATATTTT.

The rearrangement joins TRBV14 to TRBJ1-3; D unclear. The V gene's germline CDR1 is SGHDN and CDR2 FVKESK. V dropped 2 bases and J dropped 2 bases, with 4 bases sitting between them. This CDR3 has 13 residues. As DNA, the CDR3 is TGTGCCAGCAGCCAACAAGCTGGAAACACCATATATTTT. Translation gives CASSQQAGNTIYF.

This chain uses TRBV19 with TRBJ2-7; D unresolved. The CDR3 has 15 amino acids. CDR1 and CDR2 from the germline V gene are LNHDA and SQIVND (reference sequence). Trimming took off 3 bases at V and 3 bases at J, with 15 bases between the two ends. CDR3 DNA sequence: TGTGCCAGTAGTATTTCGGCAGGTCAAGTCTACGAGCAGTACTTC. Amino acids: CASSISAGQVYEQYF. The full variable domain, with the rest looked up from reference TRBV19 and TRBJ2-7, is DGGITQSPKYLFRKEGQNVTLSCEQNLNHDAMYWYRQDPGQGLRLIYYSQIVNDFQKGDIAEGYSVSREKKESFPLTVTSAQKNPTAFYLCASSISAGQVYEQYFGPGTRLTVT.

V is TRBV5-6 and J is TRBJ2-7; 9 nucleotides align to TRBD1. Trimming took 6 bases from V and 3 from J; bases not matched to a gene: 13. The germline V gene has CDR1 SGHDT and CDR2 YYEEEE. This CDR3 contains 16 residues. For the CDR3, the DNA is TGTGCCAGCACCTCATGGGGGCGACAGGGGGGCTACGAGCAGTACTTC. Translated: CASTSWGRQGGYEQYF. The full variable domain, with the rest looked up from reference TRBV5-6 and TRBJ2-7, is DAGVTQSPTHLIKTRGQQVTLRCSPKSGHDTVSWYQQALGQGPQFIFQYYEEEERQRGNFPDRFSGHQFPNYSSELNVNALLLGDSALYLCASTSWGRQGGYEQYFGPGTRLTVT.

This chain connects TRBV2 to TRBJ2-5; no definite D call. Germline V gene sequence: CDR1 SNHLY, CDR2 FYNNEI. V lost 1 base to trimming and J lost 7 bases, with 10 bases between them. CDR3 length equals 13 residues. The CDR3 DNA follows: TGTGCCAGCAGTGAAGGACTCGTGTGGACCCAGTACTTC. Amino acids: CASSEGLVWTQYF. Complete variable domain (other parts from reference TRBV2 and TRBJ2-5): EPEVTQTPSHQVTQMGQEVILRCVPISNHLYFYWYRQILGQKVEFLVSFYNNEISEKSEIFDDQFSVERPDGSNFTLKIRSTKLEDSAMYFCASSEGLVWTQYFGPGTRLLVL.

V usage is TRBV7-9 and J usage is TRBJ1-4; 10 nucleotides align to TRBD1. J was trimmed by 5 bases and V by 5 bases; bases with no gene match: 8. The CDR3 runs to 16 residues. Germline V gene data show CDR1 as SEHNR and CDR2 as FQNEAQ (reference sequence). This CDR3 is CASSQRRGQGNEKLFF. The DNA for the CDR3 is TGTGCCAGCAGCCAAAGGCGGGGACAGGGGAATGAAAAACTGTTTTTT.

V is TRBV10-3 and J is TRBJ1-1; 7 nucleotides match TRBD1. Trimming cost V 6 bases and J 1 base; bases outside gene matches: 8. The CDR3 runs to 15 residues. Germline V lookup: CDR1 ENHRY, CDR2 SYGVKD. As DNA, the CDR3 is TGTGCCATCAGCCGGCGAGACAGGGAGAACACTGAAGCTTTCTTT. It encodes CAISRRDRENTEAFF.

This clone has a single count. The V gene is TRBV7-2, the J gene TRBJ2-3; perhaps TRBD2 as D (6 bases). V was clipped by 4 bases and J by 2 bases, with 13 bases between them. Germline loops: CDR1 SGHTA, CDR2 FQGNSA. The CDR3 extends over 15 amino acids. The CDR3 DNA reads TGTGCCAGCAGCTCTACCGGGACTTTCACAGATACGCAGTATTTT. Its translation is CASSSTGTFTDTQYF.

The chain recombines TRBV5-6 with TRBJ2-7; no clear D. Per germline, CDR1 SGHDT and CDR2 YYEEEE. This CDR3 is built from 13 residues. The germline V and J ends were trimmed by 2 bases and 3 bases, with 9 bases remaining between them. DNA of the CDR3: TGTGCCAGCAGCTTACGAGTTCTCTACGAGCAGTACTTC. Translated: CASSLRVLYEQYF.

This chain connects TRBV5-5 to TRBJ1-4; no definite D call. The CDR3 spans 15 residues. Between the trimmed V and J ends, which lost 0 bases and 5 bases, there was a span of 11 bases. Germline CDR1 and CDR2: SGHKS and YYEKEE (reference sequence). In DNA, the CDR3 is TGTGCCAGCAGCTTGGGGGTAGTGCAGAATGAAAAACTGTTTTTT. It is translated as CASSLGVVQNEKLFF.

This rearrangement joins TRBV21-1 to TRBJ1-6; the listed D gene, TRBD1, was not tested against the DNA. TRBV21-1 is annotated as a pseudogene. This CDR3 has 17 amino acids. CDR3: CASSKGGGTGANSPLHF. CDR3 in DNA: TGTGCCAGCAGCAAAGGGGGCGGGACAGGGGCAAATTCACCCCTCCACTTT.

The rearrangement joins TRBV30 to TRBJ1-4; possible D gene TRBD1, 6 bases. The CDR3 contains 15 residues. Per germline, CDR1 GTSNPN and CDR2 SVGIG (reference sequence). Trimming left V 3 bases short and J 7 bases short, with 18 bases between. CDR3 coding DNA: TGTGCCTGGAGCGACGGCATCCGGGACACTGAAAAACTGTTTTTT. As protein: CAWSDGIRDTEKLFF.

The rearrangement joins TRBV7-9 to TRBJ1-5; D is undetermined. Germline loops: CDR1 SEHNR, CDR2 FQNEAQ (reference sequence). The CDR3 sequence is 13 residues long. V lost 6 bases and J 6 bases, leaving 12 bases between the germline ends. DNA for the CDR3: TGTGCCAGCAGGAACGGTGAGGGTCAGCCCCAGCATTTT. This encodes CASRNGEGQPQHF.

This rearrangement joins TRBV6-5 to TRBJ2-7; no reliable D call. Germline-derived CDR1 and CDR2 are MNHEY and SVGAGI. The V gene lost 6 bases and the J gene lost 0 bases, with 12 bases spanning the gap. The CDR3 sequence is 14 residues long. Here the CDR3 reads CASRTMSSSYEQYF. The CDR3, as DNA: TGTGCCAGCAGGACGATGAGTAGCTCCTACGAGCAGTACTTC.